The source of this TCR beta chain is a study of response to subunit inactivated influenza vaccine. This clonotype has just a few counts. Its antigen is unknown. The CDR3 totals 15 residues. V lost 5 bases, J lost 7 bases, and 17 bases lay in between. Each CDR3 protein gets one entry after TCRdb re-called the RT-PCR reads with MiXCR. The table lists hundreds of thousands of distinct CDR3 sequences, 6.5% to 8% of them singletons. Whole-study findings and limits: Authors proposed each seasonal influenza vaccination draws in few new T cells.

Sequencing used PBMCs from blood, obtained approximately 25 months after vaccination. The genes are TRBV12-3 or TRBV12-4 and TRBJ1-4, with D maybe TRBD1 (5 bases). The TCR originated in a man between 50 and 69 years old who received an inactivated influenza vaccine. This chain's CDR3 is CASSRAGTGGEKLFF. The CDR3 region has the DNA TGTGCCAGCAGTCGTGCCGGGACGGGAGGTGAAAAACTGTTTTTT.